The rows below give T cell receptor beta chains drawn from one sample of a study of blood T cell repertoires in COVID-19. Profiled with immunoSEQ multiplex PCR; TCRdb holds only in-frame clones, not every one. This sample has some 48,000 clones, with about nine tenths found just once. The sample taken for sequencing was peripheral blood. These receptors were obtained from a man aged 70-80 years with acute or convalescent COVID-19. The CDR3 runs from the conserved cysteine through the conserved F or W. D genes are given only for firm matches. A row's size may be missing; if present it is once, few, many or a size class.

NA	TRBV6-6	TRBJ2-6	NA	TGTGCCAGCAGGACCCGGGACATGGCTGGGGCCAACGTCCTGACTTTC	CASRTRDMAGANVLTF
TRBD1	TRBV19	TRBJ2-7	NA	TGTGCCAGTAGTCACCGACAGGGTCCGGAGTACGAGCAGTACTTC	CASSHRQGPEYEQYF
TRBD1	TRBV5-1	TRBJ1-1	NA	TGCGCCAGCAGGGCAGGGGGGAGTCAGACCTTCGGTGCTTTCTTT	CASRAGGSQTFGAFF
NA	TRBV4-2	TRBJ2-1	NA	TGTGCCAGCAGCCCAGTTTCGTCTTTACGGAGCTCCTACAATGAGCAGTTCTTC	CASSPVSSLRSSYNEQFF
TRBD1	TRBV4-1	TRBJ1-3	NA	TGCGCCAGCAGCCAAGATACGGGACAGTGGGTATATTTT	CASSQDTGQWVYF
NA	TRBV6-5	TRBJ1-1	NA	TGTGCCAGCAGGGAGGGAGGGGTCAGGGGCACTGAAGCTTTCTTT	CASREGGVRGTEAFF
TRBD1	TRBV7-3	TRBJ1-4	once	TGTGCCAGCAGCCCTGGGACAGTCGGGCGGTATAATGAAAAACTGTTTTTT	CASSPGTVGRYNEKLFF
TRBD1	TRBV27	TRBJ1-4	NA	TGTGCCAGCAGTTTGACAGGGGAGGGGGAAAAACTGTTTTTT	CASSLTGEGEKLFF
TRBD1	TRBV27	TRBJ2-7	NA	TGTGCCAGCAGCGTCCGGGACAGGGGAGGTGGGGAGCAGTACTTC	CASSVRDRGGGEQYF
TRBD2	TRBV7-2	TRBJ2-7	NA	TGTGCCAGCAGGTCCGGGACTAGAGTCGACGAGCAGTACTTC	CASRSGTRVDEQYF
NA	TRBV18	TRBJ2-2	NA	TGTGCCAGCTCCTCCGGGACAACGAACACCGGGGAGCTGTTTTTT	CASSSGTTNTGELFF
NA	TRBV11-3	TRBJ1-5	NA	TGTGCCAGCAGCTTAGTTCGGACAGCGACCTATAGCAATCAGCCCCAGCATTTT	CASSLVRTATYSNQPQHF
NA	TRBV27	TRBJ2-4	NA	TGTGCCAGCAGCCCTCAGGGGACCAAAAACATTCAGTACTTC	CASSPQGTKNIQYF
NA	TRBV3-1/TRBV3-2	TRBJ1-1	NA	TGTGCCAGCAGCCCGGGGGAGCCCCTAGCGTCTTTCTTT	CASSPGEPLASFF
TRBD1	TRBV30	TRBJ1-3	NA	TGTGCGTTCGGGATGACAGGGATTATGGAAAACACCATATATTTT	CAFGMTGIMENTIYF
TRBD1	TRBV6-2/TRBV6-3	TRBJ1-1	few	TGTGCCAGCAGTTTATGGGGCCTCCGGGACAGGGGATCTGAAGCTTTCTTT	CASSLWGLRDRGSEAFF
TRBD1	TRBV5-4	TRBJ1-3	NA	TGTGCCAGCAGCTTGTGGCTGGGACAGGGGGGAAACACCATATATTTT	CASSLWLGQGGNTIYF
TRBD1	TRBV2	TRBJ1-2	NA	TGTGCCAGCAGTATAGCGCAGACAGGGGGAAGTGGCTACACCTTC	CASSIAQTGGSGYTF
TRBD1	TRBV7-2	TRBJ2-1	NA	TGTGCCAGCAGCAGTTGGGACAGACGCAATGAGCAGTTCTTC	CASSSWDRRNEQFF
TRBD2	TRBV11-2	TRBJ2-1	NA	TGTGCCAGCAGCTTACGTAGACTAGCGGGGGGGATGGTGGCGGCTGAGCAGTTCTTC	CASSLRRLAGGMVAAEQFF
NA	TRBV7-9	TRBJ1-1	NA	TGTGCCAGCAGCCCACCGACAGGTCAAGCTTTCTTT	CASSPPTGQAFF
NA	TRBV11-2	TRBJ2-3	NA	TGTGCCAGCAGCCCCCCGTGGGTGGCGGGTAGACAGTATTTT	CASSPPWVAGRQYF
TRBD2	TRBV29-1	TRBJ2-5	NA	TGCAGCGTTGCACCGGGACTAGCGGGAGGGGGGGAGACCCAGTACTTC	CSVAPGLAGGGETQYF
TRBD1	TRBV18	TRBJ2-7	NA	TGTGCCAGCTCACCCTCATCCTGGACAGGGTTTTTCGAGCAGTACTTC	CASSPSSWTGFFEQYF
NA	TRBV6-2/TRBV6-3	TRBJ1-2	once	TGTGCCAGCAGTTACTCGGCGACAGAGACCTATGGCTACACCTTC	CASSYSATETYGYTF
TRBD2	TRBV7-3	TRBJ2-3	NA	TGTGCCAGCAGCCCCGGGACTAGCGGGGGACATACGCAGTATTTT	CASSPGTSGGHTQYF
TRBD1	TRBV6-6	TRBJ1-6	NA	TGTGCCAGCAGTTATACAGGGGGGAATTCACCCCTCCACTTT	CASSYTGGNSPLHF
TRBD1	TRBV18	TRBJ1-1	NA	TGTGCCAGCTCATCCGGGACAGGGGTCACTGAAGCTTTCTTT	CASSSGTGVTEAFF
TRBD1	TRBV6-5	TRBJ1-2	NA	TGTGCCAGCAGTTATCGACAGGGGGGGTTGAGCGGCTACACCTTC	CASSYRQGGLSGYTF
NA	TRBV4-3	TRBJ2-5	NA	TGCGCCAGCAGCCAAGGACTACAAGAGACCCAGTACTTC	CASSQGLQETQYF
TRBD1	TRBV19	TRBJ1-5	NA	TGTGCCAGTAGTATAGGACAGGGAAGCAATCAGCCCCAGCATTTT	CASSIGQGSNQPQHF
TRBD1	TRBV24-1	TRBJ1-2	NA	TGTGCCACCAGTGAGCGGACAGGGAGCTATAACTATGGCTACACCTTC	CATSERTGSYNYGYTF
NA	TRBV5-1	TRBJ2-4	NA	TGCGCCAGCAGCTCGAGCGGAGCCTTAGCCAAAAACATTCAGTACTTC	CASSSSGALAKNIQYF
TRBD1	TRBV7-2	TRBJ2-7	once	TGTGCCAGCAGCTTCCGGGACAGGGTGAGCTCCTACGAGCAGTACTTC	CASSFRDRVSSYEQYF
NA	TRBV19	TRBJ1-2	NA	TGTGCCAGTATTCCAGGGAACTCAAACTATGGCTACACCTTC	CASIPGNSNYGYTF
NA	TRBV24-1	TRBJ2-2	once	TGTGCCACCAGTGATTGGGGGGGGCTAGAAGACACCGGGGAGCTGTTTTTT	CATSDWGGLEDTGELFF
TRBD1	TRBV7-3	TRBJ2-2	NA	TGTGCCAGCAGTCCGGACAGGGGAACCGGGGAGCTGTTTTTT	CASSPDRGTGELFF
TRBD1	TRBV19	TRBJ1-2	NA	TGTGCCAGTAGTATCCACACAGGGGGGACCGGCTACACCTTC	CASSIHTGGTGYTF
NA	TRBV6-5	TRBJ1-4	NA	TGTGCCAGCAGTTACGGTGCAGGGGATGAAAAACTGTTTTTT	CASSYGAGDEKLFF
NA	TRBV10-3	TRBJ2-1	NA	TGTGCCATCAGTGAGGGGGCAGTACCTGAAAAATTGAGCTCCTACAATGAGCAGTTCTTC	CAISEGAVPEKLSSYNEQFF
NA	TRBV7-2	TRBJ1-3	NA	TGTGCCAGCAGGCCGGGGGGATCTGGAAACACCATATATTTT	CASRPGGSGNTIYF
TRBD1	TRBV6-5	TRBJ2-7	NA	TGTGCCAGCCAGGGACAGGGGGCGGGTGAGCAGTACTTC	CASQGQGAGEQYF
NA	TRBV30	TRBJ2-3	NA	TGTGCCTGGAGTGGGCAGGCCCAAGGGAGCCCAGATACGCAGTATTTT	CAWSGQAQGSPDTQYF
TRBD1	TRBV4-1	TRBJ1-3	NA	TGCGCCAGCAGCCAAGATGAGGGGGCAAGCTCTGGAAACACCATATATTTT	CASSQDEGASSGNTIYF